The source of this TCR beta chain is a study of T cells in Graves' hyperthyroidism and ophthalmopathy. Study-wide results and limits: Blood shared most expanded thyroid clonotypes above 0.001.

TCR beta CDR3 sequences were amplified from RNA transcripts. Using the HTBI primer set, a first-round RT-PCR was run on the TCR CDR3. From the multiplex PCR reads, TCRdb called clonotypes with MiXCR, one entry per CDR3 protein. In the table there are more than 550,000 distinct CDR3 sequences, approximately 19% of which are singletons. Concerning this clonotype itself: Its antigen is unknown.

The hyperthyroidism was newly diagnosed and had lasted under 2 months; the patients were aged 18 to 65. Germline CDR1 reads MNHNY; CDR2 reads SVGAGI (reference sequence). The CDR3 loop spans 18 amino acids. V lost 0 bases, J lost 4 bases, and 18 bases lay in between. This sequence was found in a woman in her 50s with Graves' hyperthyroidism that later progressed to Graves' ophthalmopathy. The sequencing input was blood. The J gene is TRBJ1-4, the V gene TRBV6-6; D unresolved. CDR3 protein: CASSYSMAGAGGNEKLFF. DNA of the CDR3: TGTGCCAGCAGTTACTCGATGGCCGGCGCGGGAGGTAATGAAAAACTGTTTTTT.